Below are 12 T cell receptor beta chains sequenced from a single sample in a study of T cell responses to AZD1222 COVID-19 vaccine. Clones were sequenced by immunoSEQ multiplex PCR, and TCRdb holds only the in-frame ones, with some missing. The data show over 140,000 clones, roughly 92% seen once. Sequences were derived from peripheral blood, sampled on day 0 of AZD1222 vaccination. The receptor source for this set is an adult in good health.

This clone has a handful of counts. V is TRBV6-4 and J is TRBJ2-1, with 11 bases aligning to TRBD1. Germline CDR1 and CDR2: MRHNA and SNTAGT. The CDR3 contains 15 residues. Germline trimming cut 4 bases from V and 6 bases from J; bases unmatched to any gene: 5. The DNA of the CDR3 is TGTGCCAGCAGTGCAGCCGGGACAGGGGGCAATGAGCAGTTCTTC. Translated: CASSAAGTGGNEQFF.

The rearrangement links TRBV4-1 to TRBJ2-7, with 9 nucleotides matching TRBD1. Germline assignment: CDR1 MGHRA and CDR2 YSYEKL. V lost 4 bases and J lost 6; bases outside the gene matches: 10. The CDR3 consists of 15 residues. CDR3 amino acids: CASSPGPGQGSEQYF. The CDR3 coding sequence is TGCGCCAGCAGCCCAGGTCCGGGACAGGGATCCGAGCAGTACTTC.

The rearrangement links TRBV25-1 to TRBJ1-1, with a tentative D call TRBD1 (5 bases). The germline V and J ends were trimmed by 3 bases and 0 bases, with 11 bases remaining between them. The CDR3 extends over 15 amino acids. CDR1 and CDR2 from the germline V gene are MGHDK and SYGVNS. CDR3 in DNA: TGTGCCAGCAGTGACGGCGGGGCTCTGAACACTGAAGCTTTCTTT. This gives the protein CASSDGGALNTEAFF.

The chain combines TRBV7-9 with TRBJ1-1, with D possibly matching TRBD1 (6 bases). In germline, CDR1 is SEHNR, CDR2 FQNEAQ (reference sequence). Trimming pared 2 bases from V and 0 bases from J, leaving 10 bases between. CDR3 size: 15 residues. CDR3 in DNA: TGTGCCAGCAGCTTACCCGGGACACTGAACACTGAAGCTTTCTTT. Its translation: CASSLPGTLNTEAFF.

The chain uses TRBV5-4 and TRBJ1-2; D gene uncertain. Per germline, CDR1 SGHNT and CDR2 YYREEE (reference sequence). The CDR3 totals 16 residues. The V and J ends lost 3 bases and 1 base respectively, with 16 bases between them. The CDR3 coding sequence is TGTGCCAGCAGCTCCGCCCGGGCGCGGGATAACTATGGCTACACCTTC. Translating gives CASSSARARDNYGYTF.

The chain combines TRBV19 with TRBJ1-5, with D hard to call. Germline loops: CDR1 LNHDA, CDR2 SQIVND (reference sequence). CDR3 length: 14 residues. Trimming removed 5 bases from V and 7 bases from J, with 15 bases in between. The DNA for the CDR3 is TGTGCCAGTAGTGAGTTTACTTCGGGGCAGCCCCAGCATTTT. Translated, it gives CASSEFTSGQPQHF. Combining the CDR3 with reference TRBV19 and TRBJ1-5 gives the whole variable domain DGGITQSPKYLFRKEGQNVTLSCEQNLNHDAMYWYRQDPGQGLRLIYYSQIVNDFQKGDIAEGYSVSREKKESFPLTVTSAQKNPTAFYLCASSEFTSGQPQHFGDGTRLSIL.

The gene calls are TRBV7-9 and TRBJ1-3; a possible D gene is TRBD1 (5 bases). Looked up from germline, CDR1 is SEHNR and CDR2 is FQNEAQ (reference sequence). V was cut by 3 bases and J by 0 bases, with 12 bases left in between. CDR3 length: 16 amino acids. The CDR3 region is CASSFPGPYSGNTIYF. CDR3 coding DNA: TGTGCCAGCAGCTTTCCGGGACCCTACTCTGGAAACACCATATATTTT.

For this clone: The sample holds other DNA sequences that translate to the same CDR3. The rearrangement uses TRBV27 and TRBJ1-5; 7 bases match TRBD1. This CDR3 region has 14 residues. The germline CDR1 and CDR2 sequences are MNHEY and SMNVEV (reference sequence). V lost 5 bases and J lost 3; bases outside the gene matches: 4. CDR3 amino acids: CASSLGTVNQPQHF. CDR3 coding DNA: TGTGCCAGCAGTCTTGGGACAGTCAATCAGCCCCAGCATTTT.

The chain is built from TRBV29-1 and TRBJ2-1, with 7 bases that match TRBD2. Germline CDR1 SQVTM, CDR2 ANQGSEA. V lost 5 bases and J lost 7; bases outside the gene matches: 11. This CDR3 is 14 amino acids long. The chain's CDR3 is CSVILAEEGNEQFF. As DNA, the CDR3 is TGCAGCGTTATCCTAGCGGAGGAAGGTAATGAGCAGTTCTTC.

The J gene is TRBJ1-3, the V gene TRBV6-5; D ambiguous. Looked up from germline, CDR1 is MNHEY and CDR2 is SVGAGI. The CDR3 extends over 15 amino acids. V was clipped by 7 bases and J by 4 bases, with 17 bases between them. CDR3 residues: CASTPAIGLGNTIYF. The CDR3 bases are TGTGCCAGCACCCCAGCTATCGGGTTGGGAAACACCATATATTTT.

J is TRBJ2-7 and V is TRBV19, with 7 bases that match TRBD2. Germline V lookup: CDR1 LNHDA, CDR2 SQIVND (reference sequence). The CDR3 runs to 16 residues. J was trimmed by 4 bases and V by 4 bases; bases with no gene match: 13. DNA of the CDR3: TGTGCCAGTAGTACCCCGACTAGCAACCCAGCTTACGAGCAGTACTTC. It yields the protein CASSTPTSNPAYEQYF.

The chain employs TRBV6-5 and TRBJ1-5; 7 bases are a match to TRBD1. Germline CDR1 and CDR2: MNHEY and SVGAGI. V lost 6 bases, J lost 4 bases, and 3 bases stayed unmatched. This CDR3 has 13 residues. The CDR3 sequence: CASRKQGNQPQHF. In DNA form, the CDR3 reads TGTGCCAGCAGGAAACAGGGGAATCAGCCCCAGCATTTT.